This T cell receptor beta chain was captured by sequencing in a study of PD-1 blockade in classical Hodgkin lymphoma. Study-wide results and limits: The CD4+ diversity rise by C4D1 was clearest in complete responders. Whoever responded completely had baseline diversity much like that seen in newly diagnosed patients.

This clone was seen only once. Its antigen is not known. Time point: cycle 4 day 1 (C4D1), after 5 to 7 weeks of nivolumab. Each of the patients experienced relapse following autologous stem cell transplantation, and their brentuximab vedotin exposure differed. This table comes from immunoSEQ multiplex PCR, and its TCRdb copy is limited to in-frame clones, with some not included. The top ten hold 13% of the sample, which has about 21,000 clones, roughly 85% seen once. The sample consisted of peripheral blood mononuclear cells (PBMCs), taken before the fourth cycle of nivolumab. The source of this sequence is a human donor with classical Hodgkin lymphoma.

CDR3 nucleotides: TGTGCCAGCAGTGAACAACTAGCGGGTCACAATGAGCAGTTCTTC. Encoded protein: CASSEQLAGHNEQFF. This sequence joins TRBV6-1 and TRBJ2-1, with 9 bases lining up with TRBD2. Germline CDR1 reads MNHNS; CDR2 reads SASEGT. With V trimmed by 2 bases and J by 5 bases, 4 bases remained unmatched. The CDR3 has 15 amino acids.